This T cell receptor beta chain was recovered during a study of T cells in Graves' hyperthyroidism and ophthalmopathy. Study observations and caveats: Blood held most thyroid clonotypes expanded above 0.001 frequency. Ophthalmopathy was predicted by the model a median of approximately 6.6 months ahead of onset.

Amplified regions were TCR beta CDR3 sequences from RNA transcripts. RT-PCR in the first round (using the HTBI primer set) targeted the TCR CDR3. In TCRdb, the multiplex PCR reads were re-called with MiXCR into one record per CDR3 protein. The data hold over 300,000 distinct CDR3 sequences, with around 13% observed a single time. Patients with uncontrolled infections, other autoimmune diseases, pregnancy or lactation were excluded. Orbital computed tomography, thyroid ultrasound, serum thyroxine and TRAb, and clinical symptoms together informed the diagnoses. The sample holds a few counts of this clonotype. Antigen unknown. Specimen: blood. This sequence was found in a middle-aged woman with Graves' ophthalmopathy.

CDR3 sequence: CSARPLRASTDTQYF. CDR3 nucleotides: TGCAGTGCTAGACCCCTTCGAGCTAGCACAGATACGCAGTATTTT. The chain couples TRBV20-1 to TRBJ2-3; D unresolved. V was clipped by 2 bases and J by 0 bases, with 12 bases between them. Germline CDR1 and CDR2: DFQATT and SNEGSKA (reference sequence). The CDR3 is 15 residues long.